The rows below give T cell receptor beta chains drawn from one sample of a study of T-cell reconstitution after alpha-beta-depleted transplantation in children. TCRdb passed the PCR reads through MiXCR, listing each CDR3 protein once. In the table there are fewer than 550,000 distinct CDR3 sequences, about 10% of which are singletons. Sequencing used PBMCs, mostly from graft donor cells, obtained 180 days after TCRalphabeta/CD19-depleted stem cell transplant. These receptors were obtained from a female patient aged 2-15 years who had a stem cell transplant for aplastic anemia, so the T cells may come from the graft donor. Each CDR3 is given without its conserved first and last residue.

V gene,J gene,CDR3 protein
TRBV7-2,TRBJ1-4,ASSLERSTNEKLF
TRBV18,TRBJ1-2,ASSPGGADSNYGYT
TRBV10-2,TRBJ2-1,ASRGLAGGPRDEQF
TRBV5-1,TRBJ1-1,ASSLLQGANAEAF
TRBV7-8,TRBJ2-7,ASSLAKASYEQY
TRBV18,TRBJ2-1,ASSPIPLYNEQF
TRBV5-1,TRBJ2-3,ASSSGTSADTQY
TRBV5-1,TRBJ2-3,ASSTRTSGLTDTQY
TRBV6-5,TRBJ1-2,ASSSGQGSYGYT
TRBV19,TRBJ2-1,ASSPPGTTSGIGTYNEQF